This TCR beta chain was recorded in a study of PD-L1 blockade in urothelial cancer. The repertoire was sequenced with immunoSEQ multiplex PCR; TCRdb's copy has only in-frame clones and lacks some. The data show over 100,000 clones, approximately 90% seen once. Deletions cut 5 bases from V and 4 bases from J, with 11 bases between. Germline V gene lookup returns CDR1 SGHVS and CDR2 FQNEAQ. The CDR3 runs 13 residues. As for time point: peripheral blood 6 weeks after treatment start. The chain joins TRBV7-8 to TRBJ2-5; D unresolved. The clonotype originates from a man between 60 and 70 years old with urothelial cancer. The source was PBMCs, collected around atezolizumab (anti-PD-L1) treatment. CDR3 nucleotides: TGTGCCAGCAGCGCAGGCGTTAGAGAGACCCAGTACTTC. As protein: CASSAGVRETQYF.